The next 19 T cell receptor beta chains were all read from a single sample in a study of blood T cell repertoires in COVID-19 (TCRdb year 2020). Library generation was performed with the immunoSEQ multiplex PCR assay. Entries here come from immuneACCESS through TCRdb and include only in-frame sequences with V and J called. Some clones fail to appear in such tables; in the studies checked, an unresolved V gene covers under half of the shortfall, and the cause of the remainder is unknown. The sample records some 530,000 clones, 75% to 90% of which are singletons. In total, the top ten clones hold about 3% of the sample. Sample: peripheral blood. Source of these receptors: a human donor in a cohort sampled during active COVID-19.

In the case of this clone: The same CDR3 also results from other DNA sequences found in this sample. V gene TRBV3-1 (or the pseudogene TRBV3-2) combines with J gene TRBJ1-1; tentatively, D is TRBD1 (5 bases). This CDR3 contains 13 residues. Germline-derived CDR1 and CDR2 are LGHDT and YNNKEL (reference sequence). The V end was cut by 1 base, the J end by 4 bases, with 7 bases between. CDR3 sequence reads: CASSQGGGTEAFF. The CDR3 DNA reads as TGTGCCAGCAGCCAAGGCGGGGGCACTGAAGCTTTCTTT.

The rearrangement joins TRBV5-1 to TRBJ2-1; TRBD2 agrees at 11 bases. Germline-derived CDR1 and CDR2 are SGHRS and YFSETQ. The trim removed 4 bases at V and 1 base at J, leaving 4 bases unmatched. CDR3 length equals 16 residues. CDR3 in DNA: TGCGCCAGCAGCCTCCTAGCGGGAGGTTCCTACAATGAGCAGTTCTTC. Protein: CASSLLAGGSYNEQFF.

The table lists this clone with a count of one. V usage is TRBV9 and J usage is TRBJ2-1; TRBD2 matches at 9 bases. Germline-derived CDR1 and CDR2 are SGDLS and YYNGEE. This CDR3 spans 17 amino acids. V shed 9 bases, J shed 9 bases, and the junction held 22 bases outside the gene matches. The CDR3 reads CAILFGREGTEDGEQFF. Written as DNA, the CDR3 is TGTGCCATCCTTTTTGGGCGGGAGGGAACTGAAGATGGTGAGCAGTTCTTC.

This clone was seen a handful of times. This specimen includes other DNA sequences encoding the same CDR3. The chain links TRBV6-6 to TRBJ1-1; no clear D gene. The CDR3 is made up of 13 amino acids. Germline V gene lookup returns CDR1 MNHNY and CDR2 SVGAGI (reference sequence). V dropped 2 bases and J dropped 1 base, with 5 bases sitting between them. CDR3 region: CASSYEGNTEAFF. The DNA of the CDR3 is TGTGCCAGCAGTTACGAGGGGAACACTGAAGCTTTCTTT.

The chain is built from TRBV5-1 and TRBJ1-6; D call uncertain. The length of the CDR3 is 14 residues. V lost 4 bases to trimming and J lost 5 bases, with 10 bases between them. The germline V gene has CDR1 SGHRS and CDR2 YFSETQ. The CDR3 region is CASSPGIDNSPLHF. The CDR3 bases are TGCGCCAGCAGCCCCGGGATAGATAATTCACCCCTCCACTTT.

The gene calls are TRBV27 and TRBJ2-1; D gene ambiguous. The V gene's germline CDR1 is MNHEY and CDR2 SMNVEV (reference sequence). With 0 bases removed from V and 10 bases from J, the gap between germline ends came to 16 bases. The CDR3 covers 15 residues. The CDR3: CASSLSVTPFGEQFF. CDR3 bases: TGTGCCAGCAGTTTATCTGTGACTCCCTTCGGCGAGCAGTTCTTC.

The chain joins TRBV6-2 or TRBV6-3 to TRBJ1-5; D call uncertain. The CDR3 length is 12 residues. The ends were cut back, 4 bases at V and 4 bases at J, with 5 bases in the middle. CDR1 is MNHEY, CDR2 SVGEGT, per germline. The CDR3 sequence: CASSFSNQPQHF. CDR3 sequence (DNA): TGTGCCAGCAGTTTCAGTAATCAGCCCCAGCATTTT.

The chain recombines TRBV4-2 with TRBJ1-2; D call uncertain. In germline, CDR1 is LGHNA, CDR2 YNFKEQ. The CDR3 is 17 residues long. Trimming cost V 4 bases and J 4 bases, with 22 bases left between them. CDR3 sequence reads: CASSLESGSSTPYGYTF. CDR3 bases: TGTGCCAGCAGCCTAGAGTCCGGGAGCTCTACCCCCTATGGCTACACCTTC.

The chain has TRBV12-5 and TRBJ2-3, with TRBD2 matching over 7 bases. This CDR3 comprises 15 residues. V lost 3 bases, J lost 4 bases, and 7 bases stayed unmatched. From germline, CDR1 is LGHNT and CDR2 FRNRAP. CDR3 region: CASGLPTAGADTQYF. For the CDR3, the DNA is TGTGCTAGTGGTTTACCCACGGCGGGAGCAGATACGCAGTATTTT. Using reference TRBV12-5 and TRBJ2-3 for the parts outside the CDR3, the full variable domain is DARVTQTPRHKVTEMGQEVTMRCQPILGHNTVFWYRQTMMQGLELLAYFRNRAPLDDSGMPKDRFSAEMPDATLATLKIQPSEPRDSAVYFCASGLPTAGADTQYFGPGTRLTVL.

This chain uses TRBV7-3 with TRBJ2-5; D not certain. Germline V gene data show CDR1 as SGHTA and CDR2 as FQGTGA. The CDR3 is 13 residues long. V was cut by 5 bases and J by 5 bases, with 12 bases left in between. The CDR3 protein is CASSPGLSETQYF. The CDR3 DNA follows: TGTGCCAGCAGCCCTGGCCTCTCGGAGACCCAGTACTTC.

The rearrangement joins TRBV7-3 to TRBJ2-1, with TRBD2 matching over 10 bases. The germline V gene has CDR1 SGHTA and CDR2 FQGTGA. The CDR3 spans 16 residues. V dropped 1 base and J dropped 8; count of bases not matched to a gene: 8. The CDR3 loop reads CASSLNPTSGMDEQFF. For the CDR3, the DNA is TGTGCCAGCAGCTTAAATCCCACTAGCGGGATGGATGAGCAGTTCTTC.

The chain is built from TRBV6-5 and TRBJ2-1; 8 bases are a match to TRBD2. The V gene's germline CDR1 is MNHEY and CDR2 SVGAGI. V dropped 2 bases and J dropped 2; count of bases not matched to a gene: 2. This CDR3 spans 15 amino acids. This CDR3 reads CASSYPGGAYNEQFF. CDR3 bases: TGTGCCAGCAGTTACCCGGGAGGGGCCTACAATGAGCAGTTCTTC.

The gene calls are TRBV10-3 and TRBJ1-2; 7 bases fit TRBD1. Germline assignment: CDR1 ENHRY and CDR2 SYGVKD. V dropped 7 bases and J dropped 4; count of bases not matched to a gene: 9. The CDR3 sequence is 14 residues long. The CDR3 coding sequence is TGTGCCATCACCGAAGGGACAGCCAGCTATGGCTACACCTTC. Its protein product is CAITEGTASYGYTF.

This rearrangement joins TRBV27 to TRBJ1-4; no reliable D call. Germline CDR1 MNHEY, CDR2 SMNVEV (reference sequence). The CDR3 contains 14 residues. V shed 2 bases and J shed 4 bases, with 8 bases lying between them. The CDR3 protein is CASSLGNSNEKLFF. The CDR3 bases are TGTGCCAGCAGTTTAGGTAACAGTAATGAAAAACTGTTTTTT.

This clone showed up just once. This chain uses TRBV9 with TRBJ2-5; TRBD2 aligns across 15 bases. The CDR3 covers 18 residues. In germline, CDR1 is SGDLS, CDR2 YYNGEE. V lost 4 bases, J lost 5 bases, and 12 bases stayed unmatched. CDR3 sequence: CASSLGLAGGGGLETQYF. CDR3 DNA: TGTGCCAGCAGCCTGGGACTAGCGGGAGGCGGGGGTCTGGAGACCCAGTACTTC.

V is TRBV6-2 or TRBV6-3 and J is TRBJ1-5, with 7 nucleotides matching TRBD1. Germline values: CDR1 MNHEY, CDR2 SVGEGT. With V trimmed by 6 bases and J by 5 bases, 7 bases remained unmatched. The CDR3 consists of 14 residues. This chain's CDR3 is CASSPPGGYQPQHF. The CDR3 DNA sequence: TGTGCCAGCAGCCCTCCAGGGGGGTATCAGCCCCAGCATTTT.

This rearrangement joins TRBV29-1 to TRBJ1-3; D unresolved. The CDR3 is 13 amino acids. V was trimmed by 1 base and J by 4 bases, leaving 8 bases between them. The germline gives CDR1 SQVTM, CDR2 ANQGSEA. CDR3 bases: TGCAGCGTTGAAGTGTCGGGGGGAAACACCATATATTTT. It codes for CSVEVSGGNTIYF.

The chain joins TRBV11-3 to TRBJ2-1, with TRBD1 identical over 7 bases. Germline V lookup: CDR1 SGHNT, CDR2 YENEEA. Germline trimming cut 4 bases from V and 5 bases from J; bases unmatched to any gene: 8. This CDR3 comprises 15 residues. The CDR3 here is CASSSQGFFDNEQFF. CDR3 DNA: TGTGCCAGCAGCTCACAGGGGTTTTTTGACAATGAGCAGTTCTTC.

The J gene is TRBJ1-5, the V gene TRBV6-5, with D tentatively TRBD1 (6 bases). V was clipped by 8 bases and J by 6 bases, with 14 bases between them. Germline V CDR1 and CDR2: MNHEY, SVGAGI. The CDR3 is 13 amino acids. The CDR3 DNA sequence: TGTGCCAGCGGCCAGGGGACGTCTCAGCCCCAGCATTTT. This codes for CASGQGTSQPQHF.